The next 4 T cell receptor beta chains were all read from a single sample in a study of blood T cell repertoires in COVID-19 (dated by TCRdb to 2018 to 2020). The protocol used for the library was the immunoSEQ multiplex PCR assay. TCRdb holds this immuneACCESS table with in-frame rearrangements only. Some clones are missing; in checked studies, unresolved V genes explain under half, and the rest has no known cause. This sample holds 160,000 or so clones; approximately 85% were observed only once. Around 8% of the sample lies in the top ten. Sequencing was performed on peripheral blood. These TCRs come from a woman between 55 and 75 years old with COVID-19, enrolled during active disease.

The chain couples TRBV27 to TRBJ2-1; TRBD2 is a possible D gene (6 bases). CDR1 and CDR2 (germline): MNHEY, SMNVEV (reference sequence). With 5 bases removed from V and 8 bases from J, the gap between germline ends came to 13 bases. The CDR3 loop spans 13 amino acids. Here the CDR3 reads CASSRDRDYEQFF. CDR3 nucleotides: TGTGCCAGCAGTAGAGACCGGGACTATGAGCAGTTCTTC.

This clone was picked up a small number of times. The chain couples TRBV6-6 to TRBJ2-5, with D unresolved. The CDR3 runs to 13 residues. Germline loops: CDR1 MNHNY, CDR2 SVGAGI (reference sequence). V lost 6 bases and J lost 4, with 12 bases in between. CDR3 region: CASSLVVGETQYF. The DNA for the CDR3 is TGTGCCAGCAGCCTGGTAGTCGGAGAGACCCAGTACTTC.

This rearrangement joins TRBV5-8 to TRBJ2-7, with D perhaps matching TRBD1 (5 bases). This CDR3 is 14 amino acids long. V was clipped by 7 bases and J by 2 bases, with 16 bases between them. Germline V gene lookup returns CDR1 SGHTS and CDR2 YDEGEE. Here the CDR3 reads CASLFGATTYEQYF. The CDR3 DNA follows: TGTGCCAGCCTTTTTGGGGCCACGACCTACGAGCAGTACTTC.

The chain joins TRBV19 to TRBJ2-1; 11 nucleotides match TRBD2. The germline V gene encodes CDR1 LNHDA and CDR2 SQIVND (reference sequence). CDR3 length equals 14 residues. V gave up 10 bases and J gave up 6 bases; unmatched junction bases: 8. The CDR3 region has the DNA TGTGCCACTCATAGCGGGGGGGCTTTCAATGAGCAGTTCTTC. Its translation is CATHSGGAFNEQFF.